The clone carrying this T cell receptor beta chain was observed a handful of times. This entry is derived from a study of blood T cells in healthy people across ages. Study-level information: About one barcoded TCR beta cDNA was captured per two T cells.

CDR3 length: 14 residues. Germline assignment: CDR1 WNHNN and CDR2 SYGVQD (reference sequence). Sample-barcoded 5' priming and a J-beta primer mix drove a second PCR of 7 to 11 cycles. From the 5' RACE reads, TCRdb called clonotypes with MiXCR, one entry per CDR3 protein. The sample consists of around 780,000 distinct CDR3 sequences, around 25% of them appearing once. In addition, the sample was reused for a study of T cells of mothers and their children. That work adds: Sequencing returned over 8 million TCR beta CDR3 reads per mother and about 3 million per child.

This chain connects TRBV10-1 to TRBJ2-5, with a possible D match to TRBD1 (6 bases). The J call may be wrong; the DNA end is better matched by TRBJ2-7. The sample comprised blood. The sequence was collected from a boy under 18 in good health. DNA of the CDR3: TGCGCCAGCAGTGACACAGGGACCTACTACGAGCAGTACTTC. Its translation: CASSDTGTYYEQYF.